One sample yielded the 3 T cell receptor beta chains listed below, sequenced in a study of Ad26.COV2.S vaccination and SARS-CoV-2 variants. Only in-frame clones appear in the TCRdb table, and some are missing; sequencing was by immunoSEQ multiplex PCR. Counted here are about 400,000 clones, 75% to 90% occurring once; the ten biggest clones make up 1.5% to 2%. As for treatment: 19 received Ad26.COV2.S at low or high dose, single or two shots; 5 received placebo; per-sample allocation not given. Samples analyzed were those drawn on day 63 after the first vaccine or placebo injection. The input for sequencing was peripheral blood, taken in a trial of Ad26.COV2.S vaccine versus placebo. The receptors here all came from a person between 18 and 65 years old who received the Ad26.COV2.S COVID-19 vaccine or a placebo.

This chain connects TRBV19 to TRBJ1-3, with 10 bases that match TRBD1. The trim removed 5 bases at V and 2 bases at J, leaving 3 bases unmatched. The CDR3 covers 15 residues. Germline V gene sequence: CDR1 LNHDA, CDR2 SQIVND (reference sequence). CDR3 sequence reads: CASSDRGRTGNTIYF. The CDR3 nucleotides are TGTGCCAGTAGTGACAGGGGGCGGACTGGAAACACCATATATTTT.

V gene TRBV7-8 combines with J gene TRBJ2-7; TRBD1 or TRBD2 may be the D gene (6 bases each). The CDR3 has 17 amino acids. Germline lookup yields CDR1 SGHVS and CDR2 FQNEAQ. The ends were cut back, 3 bases at V and 5 bases at J, with 23 bases in the middle. The CDR3 DNA reads TGTGCCAGCAGCTTGGGAGGAGGGGGAGGCGGAGGAAACGAGCAGTACTTC. Protein: CASSLGGGGGGGNEQYF.

V is TRBV5-1 and J is TRBJ2-5, with 8 bases that match TRBD2. CDR1 and CDR2 from the germline V gene are SGHRS and YFSETQ. The CDR3 has 15 residues. After removal of 5 bases from V and 8 bases from J, the junction contained 14 bases not matched to a gene. The CDR3 DNA reads as TGCGCCAGCAGTTCGCCTAGCGGGCAGGTGCAAACCCAGTACTTC. Translating it yields CASSSPSGQVQTQYF.